This T cell receptor (beta chain) was found in a study of T cells in Graves' hyperthyroidism and ophthalmopathy. RNA transcripts gave rise to amplified TCR beta CDR3 regions. Carried out on the TCR CDR3, a first-round RT-PCR used the HTBI primer set. TCRdb called the multiplex PCR reads again in MiXCR, with one record for every CDR3 protein. The table records about 590,000 distinct CDR3 sequences, around 16% of them present only once. Per the germline V gene, CDR1 is SGHRS and CDR2 is YFSETQ. Unmatched junction bases numbered 11, after V lost 4 bases and J lost 4 bases. CDR3 length equals 16 residues. This clonotype was picked up many times.

J is TRBJ2-1 and V is TRBV5-1, with 7 bases fitting TRBD2. The specimen was blood. The source is a woman in her 30s with Graves' hyperthyroidism. The CDR3 sequence is CASSENGGSLYNEQFF. In nucleotides, the CDR3 is TGCGCCAGCAGCGAGAATGGCGGGAGTCTGTACAATGAGCAGTTCTTC. The full variable domain, completed using reference TRBV5-1 and TRBJ2-1, is KAGVTQTPRYLIKTRGQQVTLSCSPISGHRSVSWYQQTPGQGLQFLFEYFSETQRNKGNFPGRFSGRQFSNSRSEMNVSTLELGDSALYLCASSENGGSLYNEQFFGPGTRLTVL.